Below, 16 T cell receptor beta chains from the same sample are listed, as sequenced in a study of blood T cell repertoires in COVID-19. Clones were read by immunoSEQ multiplex PCR, and TCRdb kept only the in-frame ones, dropping some. The sample shows about 82,000 clones, under 90% of them seen only once. Sequencing was carried out using peripheral blood. The receptors come from a woman in her forties with active or convalescent COVID-19.

The V and J genes are TRBV4-3 and TRBJ2-7, with 9 positions matching TRBD1. Germline V gives CDR1 LGHNA, CDR2 YSLEER. CDR3 size: 17 residues. V was pared by 0 bases and J by 5 bases, with 11 bases of the junction left unmatched. Here the CDR3 DNA reads TGCGCCAGCAGCCAAGATTGGGAACAGGGGGCGAAGAACGAGCAGTACTTC. It translates to CASSQDWEQGAKNEQYF.

The chain recombines TRBV4-1 with TRBJ1-5; D not certain. With 1 base removed from V and 6 bases from J, the gap between germline ends came to 10 bases. The CDR3 is 14 residues long. Germline V gives CDR1 MGHRA, CDR2 YSYEKL. The CDR3 loop is CASSQGRGSQPQHF. Written as DNA, the CDR3 is TGCGCCAGCAGCCAAGGTCGGGGTTCTCAGCCCCAGCATTTT.

The V and J genes are TRBV5-1 and TRBJ1-6; the D gene is possibly TRBD1 (6 bases). The CDR3 covers 14 residues. Germline loops: CDR1 SGHRS, CDR2 YFSETQ. V was shortened by 4 bases and J by 7 bases, with 12 bases between the two germline ends. DNA for the CDR3: TGCGCCAGCAGCCCGGACAGCTCAAATTCACCCCTCCACTTT. This translates into CASSPDSSNSPLHF.

This chain uses TRBV18 with TRBJ2-7; D may be TRBD1 (6 bases). From germline, CDR1 is KGHSH and CDR2 LQKENI. This CDR3 spans 13 amino acids. Trimming removed 3 bases from V and 5 bases from J, with 11 bases in between. CDR3 bases: TGTGCCAGCTCACCTACAGGGTCCAACGAGCAGTACTTC. Amino acid sequence: CASSPTGSNEQYF.

This clone was counted once. This chain links TRBV2 with TRBJ1-4; D is ambiguous. Trimming stripped 7 bases from V and 0 bases from J, with 9 bases between. The CDR3 totals 14 residues. Germline loops: CDR1 SNHLY, CDR2 FYNNEI. CDR3 DNA sequence: TGTGCCAGCAATCAGTTTGCAACTAATGAAAAACTGTTTTTT. Its translation: CASNQFATNEKLFF.

The CDR3 DNA reads as TGTGCCAGCAGCTTTGCCGGGTCGGCTAATGAAAAACTGTTTTTT. It translates to CASSFAGSANEKLFF. The chain joins TRBV7-2 to TRBJ1-4; unclear D gene. The germline gives CDR1 SGHTA, CDR2 FQGNSA. This CDR3 comprises 15 residues. V lost 3 bases and J lost 3, with 11 bases in between.

This chain connects TRBV28 to TRBJ1-2, with D tentatively TRBD1 (6 bases). Trimming left V 5 bases short and J 1 base short, with 26 bases between. CDR1 is MDHEN, CDR2 SYDVKM, per germline. The CDR3 runs 19 residues. CDR3 nucleotides: TGTGCCAGCAGTACTAGGGCAGGGGAGTTTGGGGAACTTAACTATGGCTACACCTTC. It encodes CASSTRAGEFGELNYGYTF.

The CDR3, as DNA: TGCGCCAGCAGCTTGGCCTGGGGAGGGAGGTCGAACACTGAAGCTTTCTTT. It is translated as CASSLAWGGRSNTEAFF. V usage is TRBV5-1 and J usage is TRBJ1-1, with D uncertain. The V gene's germline CDR1 is SGHRS and CDR2 YFSETQ. Trimming took 0 bases from V and 1 from J, leaving 16 bases between them. This CDR3 has 17 residues.

Here the CDR3 DNA reads TGTGCCAGCAGCTTAACGGTGCAGGGGGCCTTCGGCACTGAAGCTTTCTTT. Encoded protein: CASSLTVQGAFGTEAFF. The rearrangement links TRBV7-6 to TRBJ1-1; TRBD1 matches at 8 bases. The V gene end was trimmed by 2 bases and the J gene end by 4 bases; junction bases not matched to a gene: 12. The CDR3 extends over 17 amino acids. Germline CDR1 and CDR2: SGHVS and FNYEAQ.

The V gene is TRBV2, the J gene TRBJ2-6; 8 bases are a match to TRBD1. V trimming: 4 bases; J trimming: 2 bases; junction bases outside the gene matches: 1. The CDR3 sequence is 15 residues long. CDR1 SNHLY and CDR2 FYNNEI come from the germline V gene. CDR3 amino acids: CASSVDRAGANVLTF. CDR3 in DNA: TGTGCCAGCAGTGTGGACAGGGCTGGGGCCAACGTCCTGACTTTC.

In its sample, this clone was seen once. The rearrangement links TRBV15 to TRBJ1-2; 8 nucleotides agree with TRBD1. The V gene's germline CDR1 is LNHNV and CDR2 YYDKDF (reference sequence). The J segment lost 3 bases and the V segment lost 7 bases, leaving 10 bases of the junction unmatched. This CDR3 is built from 15 residues. CDR3 protein: CATKKSGGAYYGYTF. CDR3 DNA: TGTGCCACCAAAAAGTCAGGGGGCGCCTACTATGGCTACACCTTC.

The chain is built from TRBV7-9 and TRBJ1-1; D gene unclear. Trimming removed 5 bases at V and 1 base at J, with 20 bases between. CDR3 length: 17 residues. Per the germline V gene, CDR1 is SEHNR and CDR2 is FQNEAQ (reference sequence). Written as DNA, the CDR3 is TGTGCCAGCAGCCAATCTGGAGGCGGGTGGCGGAACACTGAAGCTTTCTTT. Protein product: CASSQSGGGWRNTEAFF.

V and J are TRBV5-1 and TRBJ1-6, with D uncertain. The CDR3 runs 14 residues. The V and J ends lost 4 bases and 14 bases respectively, with 19 bases between them. Per germline, CDR1 SGHRS and CDR2 YFSETQ. CDR3 protein: CASSAVSQTQTLHF. CDR3 bases: TGCGCCAGCAGCGCCGTGTCACAGACCCAAACCCTCCACTTT.

This chain connects TRBV6-5 to TRBJ2-2, with D uncertain. The CDR3 contains 15 residues. The V end lost 6 bases, the J end lost 1 base, and 12 bases lay between the germline ends. CDR1 is MNHEY and CDR2 is SVGAGI in the germline V gene. CDR3 protein: CASSAVTLNTGELFF. The CDR3, as DNA: TGTGCCAGCAGCGCTGTTACATTGAACACCGGGGAGCTGTTTTTT.

The rearrangement uses TRBV27 and TRBJ1-1; D remains unclear. The germline V gene encodes CDR1 MNHEY and CDR2 SMNVEV (reference sequence). Trimming took off 4 bases at V and 0 bases at J, with 9 bases between the two ends. The CDR3 extends over 14 amino acids. The CDR3 region is CASSSAAVNTEAFF. Here the CDR3 DNA reads TGTGCCAGCAGTTCCGCGGCAGTGAACACTGAAGCTTTCTTT.

The chain is built from TRBV19 and TRBJ2-5, with TRBD2 identical over 8 bases. This CDR3 region has 13 residues. V shed 5 bases, J shed 6 bases, and the junction held 5 bases outside the gene matches. Germline V gene lookup returns CDR1 LNHDA and CDR2 SQIVND (reference sequence). The CDR3 DNA is TGTGCCAGTAGTCTAGGACTAGCAAAGACCCAGTACTTC. Translated: CASSLGLAKTQYF.